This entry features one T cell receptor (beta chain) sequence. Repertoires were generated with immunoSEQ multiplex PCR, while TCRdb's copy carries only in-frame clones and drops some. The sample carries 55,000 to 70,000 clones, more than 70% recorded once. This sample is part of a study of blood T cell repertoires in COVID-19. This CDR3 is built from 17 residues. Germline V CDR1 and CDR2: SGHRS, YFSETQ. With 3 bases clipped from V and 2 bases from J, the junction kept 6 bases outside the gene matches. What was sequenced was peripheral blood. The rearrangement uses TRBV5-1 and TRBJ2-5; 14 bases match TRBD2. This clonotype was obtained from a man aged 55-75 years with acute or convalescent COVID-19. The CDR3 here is CASSSGTSGGRQETQYF. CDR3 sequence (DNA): TGCGCCAGCAGCTCCGGGACTAGCGGGGGCCGTCAAGAGACCCAGTACTTC. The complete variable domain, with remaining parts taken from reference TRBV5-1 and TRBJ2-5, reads KAGVTQTPRYLIKTRGQQVTLSCSPISGHRSVSWYQQTPGQGLQFLFEYFSETQRNKGNFPGRFSGRQFSNSRSEMNVSTLELGDSALYLCASSSGTSGGRQETQYFGPGTRLLVL.